Listed here are 5 T cell receptor beta chains from one sample, sequenced in a study of T cells in Graves' hyperthyroidism and ophthalmopathy. Researchers took RNA transcripts and amplified the TCR beta CDR3 regions from them. HTBI primers were used for first-round RT-PCR of the TCR CDR3. TCRdb reprocessed the multiplex PCR reads with MiXCR, giving one entry per CDR3 protein. The sample shows 300,000 to 400,000 distinct CDR3 sequences, around 20% of them seen only once. The material sequenced was blood. These receptors were taken from a woman aged 45 to 65 with Graves' hyperthyroidism.

V gene TRBV10-1 combines with J gene TRBJ2-3; D is tentatively TRBD1 or TRBD2 (5 bases each). The CDR3 contains 11 residues. Germline CDR1 and CDR2: WNHNN and SYGVQD (reference sequence). V was pared by 8 bases and J by 4 bases, with 7 bases between. In nucleotides, the CDR3 is TGCGCCAGCTCGGGACCAGATACGCAGTATTTT. Residues: CASSGPDTQYF.

This clonotype was recorded at least ten times. V gene TRBV20-1 combines with J gene TRBJ1-2; D may be TRBD1 (6 bases). In germline, CDR1 is DFQATT, CDR2 SNEGSKA (reference sequence). The CDR3 extends over 14 amino acids. The V end lost 3 bases, the J end lost 8 bases, and 19 bases lay between the germline ends. The CDR3 sequence is CSARFFEGELGYTF. Here the CDR3 DNA reads TGCAGTGCTAGGTTTTTTGAGGGGGAGTTGGGCTACACCTTC.

In DNA form, the CDR3 reads TGTGCCAGCAGTTTAAACTTACTTTCCTACAATGAGCAGTTCTTC. Translation gives CASSLNLLSYNEQFF. This chain uses TRBV28 with TRBJ2-1; D gene ambiguous. Germline CDR1 reads MDHEN; CDR2 reads SYDVKM. This CDR3 has 15 amino acids. V gave up 2 bases and J gave up 1 base, with 9 bases separating them.

In this sample, this clonotype turned up many times. The chain uses TRBV20-1 and TRBJ2-7, with D perhaps matching TRBD1 (6 bases). CDR1 is DFQATT and CDR2 is SNEGSKA in the germline V gene (reference sequence). The CDR3 has 12 amino acids. Trimming took off 5 bases at V and 3 bases at J, with 11 bases between the two ends. In DNA form, the CDR3 reads TGCAGTGCTTCGGACAGTGTCTACGAGCAGTACTTC. This gives the protein CSASDSVYEQYF.

This clonotype showed up just a few times. This chain uses TRBV6-6 with TRBJ2-3, with D tentatively TRBD1 (5 bases). CDR1 is MNHNY and CDR2 is SVGAGI in the germline V gene (reference sequence). V was trimmed by 0 bases and J by 1 base, leaving 17 bases between them. CDR3 length equals 18 residues. The CDR3 protein is CASSYSPSREGGTDTQYF. The CDR3 DNA sequence: TGTGCCAGCAGTTACTCTCCGTCCAGGGAAGGGGGCACAGATACGCAGTATTTT.